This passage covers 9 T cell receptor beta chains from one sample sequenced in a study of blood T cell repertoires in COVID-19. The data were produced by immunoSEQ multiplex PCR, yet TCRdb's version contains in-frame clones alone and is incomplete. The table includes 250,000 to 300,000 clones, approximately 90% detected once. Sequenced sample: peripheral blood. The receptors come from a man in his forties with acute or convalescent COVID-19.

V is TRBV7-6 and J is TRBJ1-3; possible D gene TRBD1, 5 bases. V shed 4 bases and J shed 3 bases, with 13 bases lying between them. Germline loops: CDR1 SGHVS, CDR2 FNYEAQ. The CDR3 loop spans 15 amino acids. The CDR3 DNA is TGTGCCAGCAGCTGGGGAGGGGTTCTTGGAAACACCATATATTTT. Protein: CASSWGGVLGNTIYF.

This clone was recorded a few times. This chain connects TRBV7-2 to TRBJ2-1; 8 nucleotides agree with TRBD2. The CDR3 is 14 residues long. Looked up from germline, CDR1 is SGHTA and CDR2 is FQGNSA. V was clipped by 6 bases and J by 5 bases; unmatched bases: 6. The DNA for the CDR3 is TGTGCCAGCAGTAAAGGCGGGAGGAACAATGAGCAGTTCTTC. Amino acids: CASSKGGRNNEQFF.

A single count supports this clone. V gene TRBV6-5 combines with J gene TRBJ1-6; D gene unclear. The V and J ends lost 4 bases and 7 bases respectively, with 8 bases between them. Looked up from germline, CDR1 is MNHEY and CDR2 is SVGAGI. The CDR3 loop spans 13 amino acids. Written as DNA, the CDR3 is TGTGCCAGCAGTTTACTAGGGAATTCACCCCTCCACTTT. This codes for CASSLLGNSPLHF.

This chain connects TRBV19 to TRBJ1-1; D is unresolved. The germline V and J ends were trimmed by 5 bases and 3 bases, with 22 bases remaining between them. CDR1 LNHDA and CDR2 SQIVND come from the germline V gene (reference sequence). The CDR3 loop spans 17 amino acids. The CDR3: CASSPRLQSSVDTEAFF. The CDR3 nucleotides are TGTGCCAGTAGTCCCCGACTCCAAAGTAGTGTTGACACTGAAGCTTTCTTT.

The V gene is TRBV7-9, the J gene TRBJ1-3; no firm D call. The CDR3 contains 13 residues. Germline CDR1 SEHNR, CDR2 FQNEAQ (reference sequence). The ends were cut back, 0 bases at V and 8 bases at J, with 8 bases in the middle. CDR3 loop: CASSLAESDTIYF. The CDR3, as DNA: TGTGCCAGCAGCTTAGCCGAGTCTGACACCATATATTTT.

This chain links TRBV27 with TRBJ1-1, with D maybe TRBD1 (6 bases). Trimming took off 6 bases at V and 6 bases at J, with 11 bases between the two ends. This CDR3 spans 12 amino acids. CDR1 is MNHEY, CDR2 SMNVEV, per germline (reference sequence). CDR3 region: CASSPGGAEAFF. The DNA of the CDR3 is TGTGCCAGCAGCCCTGGGGGCGCTGAAGCTTTCTTT.

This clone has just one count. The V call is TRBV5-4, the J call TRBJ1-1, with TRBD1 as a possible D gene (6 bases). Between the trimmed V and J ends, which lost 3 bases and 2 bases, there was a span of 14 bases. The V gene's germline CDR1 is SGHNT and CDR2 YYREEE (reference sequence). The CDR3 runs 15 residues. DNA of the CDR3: TGTGCCAGCAGCTCTCGTCAACAGGGAAACACTGAAGCTTTCTTT. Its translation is CASSSRQQGNTEAFF. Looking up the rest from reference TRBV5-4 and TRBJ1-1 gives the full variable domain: ETGVTQSPTHLIKTRGQQVTLRCSSQSGHNTVSWYQQALGQGPQFIFQYYREEENGRGNFPPRFSGLQFPNYSSELNVNALELDDSALYLCASSSRQQGNTEAFFGQGTRLTVV.

The CDR3 loop is CASSLAGGFNEQFF. The CDR3 coding sequence is TGTGCCAGCAGCTTAGCGGGGGGTTTCAATGAGCAGTTCTTC. This chain joins TRBV7-8 and TRBJ2-1, with a possible D match to TRBD2 (6 bases). This CDR3 contains 14 residues. The V end lost 0 bases, the J end lost 6 bases, and 9 bases lay between the germline ends. Germline values: CDR1 SGHVS, CDR2 FQNEAQ.

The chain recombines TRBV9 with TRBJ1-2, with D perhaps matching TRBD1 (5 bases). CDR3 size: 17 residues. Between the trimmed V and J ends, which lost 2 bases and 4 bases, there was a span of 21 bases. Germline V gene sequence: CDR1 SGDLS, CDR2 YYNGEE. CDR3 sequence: CASSVGGDGLVGYGYTF. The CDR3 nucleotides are TGTGCCAGCAGCGTGGGGGGTGATGGATTAGTAGGCTATGGCTACACCTTC.